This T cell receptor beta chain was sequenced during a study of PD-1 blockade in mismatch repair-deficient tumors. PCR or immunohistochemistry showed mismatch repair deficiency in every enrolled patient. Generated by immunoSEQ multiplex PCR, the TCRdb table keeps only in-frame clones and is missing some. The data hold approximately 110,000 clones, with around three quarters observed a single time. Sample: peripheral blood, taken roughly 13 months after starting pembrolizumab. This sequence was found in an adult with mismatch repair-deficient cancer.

For the CDR3, the DNA is TGCGCCAGCAGCGTGACAAGCTCCTACGAGCAGTACTTC. Amino acids: CASSVTSSYEQYF. The chain joins TRBV5-1 to TRBJ2-7; D is uncertain. This CDR3 is 13 amino acids long. Germline V gives CDR1 SGHRS, CDR2 YFSETQ. V was clipped by 4 bases and J by 0 bases, with 8 bases between them. The whole variable domain, remainder taken from reference TRBV5-1 and TRBJ2-7, is KAGVTQTPRYLIKTRGQQVTLSCSPISGHRSVSWYQQTPGQGLQFLFEYFSETQRNKGNFPGRFSGRQFSNSRSEMNVSTLELGDSALYLCASSVTSSYEQYFGPGTRLTVT.